The sequence of this TCR beta chain was determined in a study of identical twins. V lost 6 bases to trimming and J lost 6 bases, with 17 bases between them. The CDR3 loop spans 13 amino acids. Germline CDR1 SQVTM, CDR2 ANQGSEA. Donors were all healthy Caucasians. With template switching, a universal primer site was added, and the cDNA carried unique molecular identifiers. MiXCR, applied by TCRdb to the 5' RACE reads, yields one record per CDR3 protein. The repertoire holds approximately 530,000 distinct CDR3 sequences, with under 25% as singletons. Study observations and caveats: Fewer insertions marked abundant cord blood beta clonotypes; young adult naive trended weakly, memory not at all.

With respect to this clonotype: What it binds is unknown.

These records were also assigned to another study, of yellow fever vaccine responses in identical twins.

Sequenced material: CD4+ T cells sorted from blood. This TCR was sampled from a woman between 18 and 29 years old in good health. The V gene is TRBV29-1, the J gene TRBJ1-2, with a tentative D call TRBD1 (5 bases). This CDR3 is CSVRRSGVDGYTF. The CDR3 region has the DNA TGCAGCGTGCGGAGATCGGGGGTCGATGGCTACACCTTC.